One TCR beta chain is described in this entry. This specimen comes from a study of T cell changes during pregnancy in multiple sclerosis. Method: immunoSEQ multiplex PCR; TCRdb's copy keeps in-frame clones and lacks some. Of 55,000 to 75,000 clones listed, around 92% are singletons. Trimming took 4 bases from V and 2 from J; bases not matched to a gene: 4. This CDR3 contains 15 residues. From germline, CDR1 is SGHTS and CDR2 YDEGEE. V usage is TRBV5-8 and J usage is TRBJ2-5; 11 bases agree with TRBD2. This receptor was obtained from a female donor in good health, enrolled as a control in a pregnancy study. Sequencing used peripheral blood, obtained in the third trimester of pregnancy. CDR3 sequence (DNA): TGTGCCAGCAGCCCAGGGACTAGCGGTCAAGAGACCCAGTACTTC. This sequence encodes CASSPGTSGQETQYF.